The T cell receptor beta chain under discussion was sequenced for a study of blood T cell repertoires in COVID-19. Across the study: Some COVID-19 samples were acute and others convalescent; all came from the United States, Italy and Spain.

Germline V lookup: CDR1 LGHDT, CDR2 YNNKEL (reference sequence). The CDR3 totals 15 residues. Trimming at V came to 6 bases and at J to 6 bases, leaving 8 bases not matched to a gene. In the original analysis: Reference gene primers were amplified, and this amplification served to estimate nucleated cell counts. Only in-frame clones appear in the TCRdb table, and some are missing; sequencing was by immunoSEQ multiplex PCR. V, J and clone size were drawn from that table, and D and trimming were deduced from the DNA. The data hold approximately 250,000 clones, with about 86% observed a single time. The sample comprised peripheral blood. This chain joins TRBV3-1 (or the pseudogene TRBV3-2) and TRBJ1-6; TRBD1 agrees at 7 bases. The receptor comes from a man aged 18 to 29 with active or convalescent COVID-19. CDR3 coding DNA: TGTGCCAGCAGTGAAGTCTCAGGGGGTAATTCACCCCTCCACTTT. It yields the protein CASSEVSGGNSPLHF.